This TCR beta chain appears in the sequencing data of a study of blood T cell repertoires in COVID-19. Study context: Specimens from acute and convalescent COVID-19 originated in the United States, Italy and Spain. Sources were T cells, B-cell-depleted T cells, or PBMCs; the material itself was cDNA or gDNA.

How the authors handled the data: Amplified reference gene primers provided the basis for estimating nucleated cell counts. Libraries were prepared by immunoSEQ multiplex PCR; TCRdb keeps only in-frame clonotypes and omits some of them. V and J calls and clone size are copied from that table; D and trimming were computed from the DNA. The top ten hold 1% of the sample, which has 250,000 to 300,000 clones, 88% seen once. Resolution of symptoms, clearance, or two negative PCRs was present in recovered Cohort 3 donors. Material for sequencing was PBMCs or T cells enriched from blood (not recorded which). This clonotype was obtained from a woman in her 30s who had recovered from COVID-19.

CDR3 residues: CASSPDRGYGYTF. In nucleotides, the CDR3 is TGCGCCAGCAGCCCGGACAGGGGTTATGGCTACACCTTC. The gene calls are TRBV4-3 and TRBJ1-2, with 9 bases identical to TRBD1. Germline lookup yields CDR1 LGHNA and CDR2 YSLEER. V dropped 4 bases and J dropped 5; count of bases not matched to a gene: 2. This CDR3 contains 13 residues.